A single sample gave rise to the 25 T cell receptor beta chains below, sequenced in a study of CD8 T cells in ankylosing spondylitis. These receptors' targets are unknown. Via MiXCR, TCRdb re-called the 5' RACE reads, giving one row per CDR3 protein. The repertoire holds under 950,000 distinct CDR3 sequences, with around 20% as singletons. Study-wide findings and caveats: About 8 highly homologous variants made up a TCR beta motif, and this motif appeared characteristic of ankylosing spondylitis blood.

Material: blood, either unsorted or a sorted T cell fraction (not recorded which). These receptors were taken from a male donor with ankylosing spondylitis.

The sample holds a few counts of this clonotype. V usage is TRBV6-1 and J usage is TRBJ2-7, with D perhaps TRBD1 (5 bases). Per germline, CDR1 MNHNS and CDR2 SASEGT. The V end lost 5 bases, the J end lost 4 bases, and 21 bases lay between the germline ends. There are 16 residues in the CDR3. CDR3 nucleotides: TGTGCCAGCAGTCCCAGGAGAGGCAGGGCAGGGTACGAGCAGTACTTC. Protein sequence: CASSPRRGRAGYEQYF.

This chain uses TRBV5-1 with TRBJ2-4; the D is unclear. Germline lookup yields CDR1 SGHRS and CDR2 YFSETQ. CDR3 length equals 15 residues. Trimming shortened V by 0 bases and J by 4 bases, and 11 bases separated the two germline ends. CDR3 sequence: CASSLAPSIKNIQYF. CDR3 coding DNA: TGCGCCAGCAGCTTGGCCCCGAGCATAAAAAACATTCAGTACTTC.

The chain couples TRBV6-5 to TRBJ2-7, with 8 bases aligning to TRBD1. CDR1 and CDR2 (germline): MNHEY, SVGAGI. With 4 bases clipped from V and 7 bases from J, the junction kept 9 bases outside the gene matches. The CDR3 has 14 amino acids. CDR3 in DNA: TGTGCCAGCAGTTTGGGACAGGTAACTTCGGAGCAGTACTTC. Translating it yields CASSLGQVTSEQYF.

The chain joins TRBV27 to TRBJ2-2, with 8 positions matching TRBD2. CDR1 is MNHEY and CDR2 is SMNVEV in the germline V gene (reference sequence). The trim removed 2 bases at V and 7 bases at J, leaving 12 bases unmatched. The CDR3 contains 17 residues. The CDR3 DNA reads TGTGCCAGCAGTTTACTGCGGGGGGCCTTGGATGGCGGGGAGCTGTTTTTT. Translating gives CASSLLRGALDGGELFF.

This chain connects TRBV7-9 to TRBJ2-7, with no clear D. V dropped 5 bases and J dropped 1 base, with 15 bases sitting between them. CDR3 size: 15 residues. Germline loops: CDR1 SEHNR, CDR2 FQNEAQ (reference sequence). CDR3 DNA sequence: TGTGCCAGCAGCCAAGCTGTCGTTACTTCCTACGAGCAGTACTTC. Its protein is CASSQAVVTSYEQYF.

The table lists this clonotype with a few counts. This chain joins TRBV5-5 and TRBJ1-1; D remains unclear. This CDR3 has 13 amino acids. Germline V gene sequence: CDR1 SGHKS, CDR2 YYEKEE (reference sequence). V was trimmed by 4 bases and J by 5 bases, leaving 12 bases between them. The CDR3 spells CASSNLMETEAFF. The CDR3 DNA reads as TGTGCCAGCAGCAACCTGATGGAGACTGAAGCTTTCTTT.

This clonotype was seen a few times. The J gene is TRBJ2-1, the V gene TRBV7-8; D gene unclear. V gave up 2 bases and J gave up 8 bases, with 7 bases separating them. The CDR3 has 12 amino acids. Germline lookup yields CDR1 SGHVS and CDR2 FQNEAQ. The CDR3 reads CASSLWVDEQFF. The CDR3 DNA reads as TGTGCCAGCAGCTTATGGGTCGATGAGCAGTTCTTC.

The CDR3 sequence: CASSDRGGKNIQYF. CDR3 sequence (DNA): TGTGCCAGCAGCGACCGGGGGGGCAAAAACATTCAGTACTTC. This sequence joins TRBV7-2 and TRBJ2-4; 8 bases are shared with TRBD2. V was clipped by 5 bases and J by 3 bases; unmatched bases: 3. CDR1 is SGHTA, CDR2 FQGNSA, per germline. The CDR3 extends over 14 amino acids.

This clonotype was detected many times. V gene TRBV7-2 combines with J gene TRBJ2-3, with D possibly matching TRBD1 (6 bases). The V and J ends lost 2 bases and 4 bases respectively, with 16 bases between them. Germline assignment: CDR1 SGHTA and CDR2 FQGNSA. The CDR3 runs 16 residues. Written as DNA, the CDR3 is TGTGCCAGCAGCTTATACCGGCTAGCAGGGGCAGATACGCAGTATTTT. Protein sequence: CASSLYRLAGADTQYF.

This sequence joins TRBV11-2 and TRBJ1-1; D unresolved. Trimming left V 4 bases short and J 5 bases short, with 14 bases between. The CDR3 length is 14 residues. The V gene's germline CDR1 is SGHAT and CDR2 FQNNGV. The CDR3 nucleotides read TGTGCCAGCAGCTCCGGCGTGGTGTGGACTGAAGCTTTCTTT. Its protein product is CASSSGVVWTEAFF. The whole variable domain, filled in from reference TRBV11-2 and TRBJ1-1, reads EAGVAQSPRYKIIEKRQSVAFWCNPISGHATLYWYQQILGQGPKLLIQFQNNGVVDDSQLPKDRFSAERLKGVDSTLKIQPAKLEDSAVYLCASSSGVVWTEAFFGQGTRLTVV.

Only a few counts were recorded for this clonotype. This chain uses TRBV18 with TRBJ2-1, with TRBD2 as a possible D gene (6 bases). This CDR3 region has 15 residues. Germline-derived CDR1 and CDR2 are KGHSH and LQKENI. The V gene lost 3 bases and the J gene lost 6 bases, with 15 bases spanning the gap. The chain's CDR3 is CASSPGLGSLNEQFF. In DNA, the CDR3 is TGTGCCAGCTCACCGGGACTGGGTTCCCTCAATGAGCAGTTCTTC.

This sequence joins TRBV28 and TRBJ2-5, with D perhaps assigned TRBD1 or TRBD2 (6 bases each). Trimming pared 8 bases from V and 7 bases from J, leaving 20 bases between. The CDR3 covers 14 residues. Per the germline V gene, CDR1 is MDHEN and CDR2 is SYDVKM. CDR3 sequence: CASRMGGSRGTQYF. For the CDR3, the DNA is TGTGCCAGCCGCATGGGGGGCTCCCGGGGGACCCAGTACTTC.

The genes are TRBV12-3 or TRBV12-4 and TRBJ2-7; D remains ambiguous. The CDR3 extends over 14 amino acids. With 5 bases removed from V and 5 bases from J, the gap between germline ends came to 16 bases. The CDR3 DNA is TGTGCCAGCAGTCTCACAGCCCCCAGTAACGAGCAGTACTTC. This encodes CASSLTAPSNEQYF.

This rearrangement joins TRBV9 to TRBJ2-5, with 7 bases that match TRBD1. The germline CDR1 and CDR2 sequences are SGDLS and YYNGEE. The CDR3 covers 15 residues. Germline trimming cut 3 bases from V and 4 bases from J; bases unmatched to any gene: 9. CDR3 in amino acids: CASSATWDSGETQYF. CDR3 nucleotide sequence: TGTGCCAGCAGCGCAACTTGGGACAGCGGAGAGACCCAGTACTTC.

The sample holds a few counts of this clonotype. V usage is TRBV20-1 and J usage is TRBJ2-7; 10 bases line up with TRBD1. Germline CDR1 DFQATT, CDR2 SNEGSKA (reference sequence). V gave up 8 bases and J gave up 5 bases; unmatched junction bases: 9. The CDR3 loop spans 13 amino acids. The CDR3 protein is CSPTPGTGDEQYF. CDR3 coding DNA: TGCAGTCCGACACCCGGGACAGGGGACGAGCAGTACTTC.

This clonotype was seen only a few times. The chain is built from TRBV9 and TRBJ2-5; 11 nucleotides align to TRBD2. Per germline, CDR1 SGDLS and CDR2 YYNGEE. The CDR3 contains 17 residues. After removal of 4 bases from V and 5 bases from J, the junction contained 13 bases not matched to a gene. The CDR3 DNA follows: TGTGCCAGCAGCCCTCGAGTAGCGGGAGGGCAGGGGGAGACCCAGTACTTC. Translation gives CASSPRVAGGQGETQYF.

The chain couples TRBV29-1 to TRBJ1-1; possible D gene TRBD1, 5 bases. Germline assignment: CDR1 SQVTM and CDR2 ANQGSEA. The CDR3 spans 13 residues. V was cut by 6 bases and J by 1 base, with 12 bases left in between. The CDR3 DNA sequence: TGCAGCGTCTGGGACGGAAAGAACACTGAAGCTTTCTTT. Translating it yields CSVWDGKNTEAFF.

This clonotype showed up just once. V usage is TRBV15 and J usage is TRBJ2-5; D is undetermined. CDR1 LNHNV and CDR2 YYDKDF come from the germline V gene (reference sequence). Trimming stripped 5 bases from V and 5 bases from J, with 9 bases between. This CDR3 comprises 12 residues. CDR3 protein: CATSRPAETQYF. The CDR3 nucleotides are TGTGCCACCAGCCGACCCGCTGAGACCCAGTACTTC.

The CDR3 region has the DNA TGCGCCAGCAGCTTGCTGAGCCCGAACACCGGGGAGCTGTTTTTT. Protein sequence: CASSLLSPNTGELFF. The V and J genes are TRBV5-1 and TRBJ2-2; D gene uncertain. CDR3 size: 15 residues. Looked up from germline, CDR1 is SGHRS and CDR2 is YFSETQ. V lost 1 base, J lost 0 bases, and 7 bases lay in between.

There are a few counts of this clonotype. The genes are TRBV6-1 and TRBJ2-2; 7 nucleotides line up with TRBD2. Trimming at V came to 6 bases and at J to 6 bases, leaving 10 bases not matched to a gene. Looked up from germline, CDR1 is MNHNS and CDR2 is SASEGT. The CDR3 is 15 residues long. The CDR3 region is CASRGGGSISGELFF. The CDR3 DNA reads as TGTGCCAGCAGGGGGGGAGGGAGTATATCCGGGGAGCTGTTTTTT.

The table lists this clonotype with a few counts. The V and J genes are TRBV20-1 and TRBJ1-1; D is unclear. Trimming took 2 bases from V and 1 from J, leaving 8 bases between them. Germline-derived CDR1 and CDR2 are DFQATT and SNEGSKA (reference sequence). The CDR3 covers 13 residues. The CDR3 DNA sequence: TGCAGTGCTAGACCAAGGACGAACACTGAAGCTTTCTTT. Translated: CSARPRTNTEAFF.

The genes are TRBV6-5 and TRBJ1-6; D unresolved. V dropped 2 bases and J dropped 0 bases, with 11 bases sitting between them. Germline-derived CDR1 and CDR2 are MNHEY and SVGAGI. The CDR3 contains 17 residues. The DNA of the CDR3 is TGTGCCAGCAGTTACGGGCCGCCAAGCTCCTATAATTCACCCCTCCACTTT. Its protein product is CASSYGPPSSYNSPLHF.

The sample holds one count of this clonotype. CDR3 region: CASSFRQGLNYGYTF. The CDR3 nucleotides read TGTGCCAGCAGTTTCCGACAGGGACTGAACTATGGCTACACCTTC. The J gene is TRBJ1-2, the V gene TRBV27; 7 bases line up with TRBD1. CDR3 length equals 15 residues. The germline CDR1 and CDR2 sequences are MNHEY and SMNVEV (reference sequence). The V segment lost 3 bases and the J segment 2 bases; nucleotides outside the gene matches: 6.

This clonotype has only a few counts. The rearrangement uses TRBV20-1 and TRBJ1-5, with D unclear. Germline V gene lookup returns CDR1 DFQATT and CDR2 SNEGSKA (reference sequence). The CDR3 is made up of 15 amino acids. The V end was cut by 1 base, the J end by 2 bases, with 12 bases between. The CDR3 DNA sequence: TGCAGTGCTAGAGGTGGGTCTGGTGGCAATCAGCCCCAGCATTTT. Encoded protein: CSARGGSGGNQPQHF.

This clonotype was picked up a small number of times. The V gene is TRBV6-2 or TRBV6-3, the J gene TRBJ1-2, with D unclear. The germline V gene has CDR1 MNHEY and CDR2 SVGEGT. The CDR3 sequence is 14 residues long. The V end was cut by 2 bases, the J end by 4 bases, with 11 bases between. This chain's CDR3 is CASSYLGAGYGYTF. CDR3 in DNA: TGTGCCAGCAGTTACCTTGGTGCCGGCTATGGCTACACCTTC.